The following is a T cell receptor (beta chain) sequence with its context. TCRdb recomputed calls from the RACE reads with MiXCR, one row per CDR3 protein. This table has fewer than 200,000 distinct CDR3 sequences, about 20% appearing once. Time point described: patch test 1, 2 weeks after DPC sensitization. Indicated treatment: therapeutic diphenylcyclopropenone sensitization with weekly scalp DPC. CDR3 length: 13 amino acids. CDR1 SEHNR and CDR2 FQNEAQ come from the germline V gene (reference sequence). The germline V and J ends were trimmed by 5 bases and 5 bases, with 10 bases remaining between them. This specimen belongs to a study of human T cells and chemical hapten exposure.

This sequence was found in a woman in her forties or fifties with alopecia areata. Some clones in this sample may be carry-over from other donors' samples. The specimen was whole blood, collected in connection with sensitization to the hapten diphenylcyclopropenone (DPC). The chain recombines TRBV7-9 with TRBJ1-5; D call uncertain. This CDR3 reads CASSQYPDQPQHF. CDR3 sequence (DNA): TGTGCCAGCAGCCAATACCCGGATCAGCCCCAGCATTTT.